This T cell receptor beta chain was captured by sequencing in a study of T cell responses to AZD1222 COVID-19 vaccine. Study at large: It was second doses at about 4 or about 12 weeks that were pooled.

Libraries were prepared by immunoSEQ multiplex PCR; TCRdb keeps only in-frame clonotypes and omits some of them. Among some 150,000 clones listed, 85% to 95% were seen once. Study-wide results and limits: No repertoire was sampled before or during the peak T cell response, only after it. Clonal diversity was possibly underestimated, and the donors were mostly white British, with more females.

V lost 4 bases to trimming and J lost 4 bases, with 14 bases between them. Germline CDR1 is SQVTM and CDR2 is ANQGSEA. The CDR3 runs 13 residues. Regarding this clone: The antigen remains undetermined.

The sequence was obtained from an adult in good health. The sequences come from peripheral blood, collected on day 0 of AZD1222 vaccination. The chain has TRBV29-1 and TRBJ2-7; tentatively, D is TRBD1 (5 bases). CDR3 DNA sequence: TGCAGCGTTGTACAGGAACAAAGTTACGAGCAGTACTTC. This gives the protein CSVVQEQSYEQYF.